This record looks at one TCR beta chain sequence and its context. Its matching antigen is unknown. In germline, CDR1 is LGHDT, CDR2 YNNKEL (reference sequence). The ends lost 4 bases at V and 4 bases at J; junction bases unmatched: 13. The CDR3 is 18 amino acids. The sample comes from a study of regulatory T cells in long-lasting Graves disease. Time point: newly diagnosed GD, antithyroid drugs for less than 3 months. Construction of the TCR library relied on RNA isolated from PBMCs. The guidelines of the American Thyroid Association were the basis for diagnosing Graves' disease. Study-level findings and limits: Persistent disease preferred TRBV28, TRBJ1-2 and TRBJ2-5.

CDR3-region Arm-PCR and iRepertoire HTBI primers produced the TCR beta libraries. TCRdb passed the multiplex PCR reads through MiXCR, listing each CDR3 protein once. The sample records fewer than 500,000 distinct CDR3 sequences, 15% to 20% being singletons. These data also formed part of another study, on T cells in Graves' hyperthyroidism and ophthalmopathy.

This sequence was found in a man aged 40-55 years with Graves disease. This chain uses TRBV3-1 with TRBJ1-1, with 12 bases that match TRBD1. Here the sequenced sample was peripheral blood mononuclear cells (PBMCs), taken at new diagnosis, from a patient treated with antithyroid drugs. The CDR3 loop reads CASSLGTGGARLGTEAFF. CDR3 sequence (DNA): TGTGCCAGCAGCCTAGGGACAGGGGGCGCGAGGTTGGGCACTGAAGCTTTCTTT.